One and the same sample provided the 15 T cell receptor beta chains below, sequenced in a study of patients with pleural tuberculosis. TCRdb independently ran MiXCR on the reads; one entry per CDR3 protein. The data contain some 29,000 distinct CDR3 sequences, 15% to 20% of them singletons. Sequenced input: peripheral blood. All receptors derive from a human donor with pleural tuberculosis.

This clonotype was recorded many times. This chain connects TRBV20-1 to TRBJ1-5; the D gene is possibly TRBD1 (6 bases). The CDR3 contains 13 residues. Germline CDR1 DFQATT, CDR2 SNEGSKA (reference sequence). Between the trimmed V and J ends, which lost 7 bases and 5 bases, there was a span of 15 bases. CDR3 sequence: CSVEGGGYQPQHF. CDR3 coding DNA: TGCAGTGTGGAAGGGGGTGGCTATCAGCCCCAGCATTTT.

At least ten counts were recorded for this clonotype. This chain connects TRBV29-1 to TRBJ2-1, with 14 bases fitting TRBD2. The germline V gene encodes CDR1 SQVTM and CDR2 ANQGSEA. The V gene end was trimmed by 5 bases and the J gene end by 6 bases; junction bases not matched to a gene: 9. This CDR3 is built from 16 residues. The CDR3 DNA reads TGCAGCGTTCTTACGACTAGCGGGGGGGCAGCCAATGAGCAGTTCTTC. It codes for CSVLTTSGGAANEQFF.

This clonotype is termed medium-sized. The rearrangement links TRBV28 to TRBJ1-1; D call uncertain. CDR1 is MDHEN, CDR2 SYDVKM, per germline. The CDR3 covers 13 residues. V lost 1 base, J lost 4 bases, and 7 bases lay in between. CDR3 residues: CASSLSGRTEAFF. CDR3 DNA: TGTGCCAGCAGTTTATCTGGGCGCACTGAAGCTTTCTTT.

Remarks on this clonotype: A much larger clone differs by one base, so this may be a read error. V gene TRBV4-1 combines with J gene TRBJ1-5; tentative D call: TRBD1 (6 bases). Per germline, CDR1 MGHRA and CDR2 YSYEKL. CDR3 length: 14 amino acids. The CDR3 loop is CAGSQQGSNQPRHF. DNA for the CDR3: TGCGCCGGCAGCCAACAGGGAAGCAATCAGCCCCGGCATTTT.

This clonotype was detected many times. The chain carries TRBV6-1 and TRBJ2-4; 10 bases map to TRBD1. J was trimmed by 6 bases and V by 4 bases; bases with no gene match: 12. Germline V CDR1 and CDR2: MNHNS, SASEGT. The CDR3 runs 17 residues. The CDR3: CASSALRGTGVTNIQYF. Here the CDR3 DNA reads TGTGCCAGCAGTGCCCTCAGGGGGACAGGGGTCACAAACATTCAGTACTTC.

The sample holds many counts of this clonotype. V gene TRBV2 combines with J gene TRBJ1-5; D is undetermined. Per germline, CDR1 SNHLY and CDR2 FYNNEI. There are 16 residues in the CDR3. The V and J ends lost 6 bases and 0 bases respectively, with 15 bases between them. The CDR3 DNA sequence: TGTGCCAGCAGCCCCGGTGGCCACCCTAGCAATCAGCCCCAGCATTTT. It yields the protein CASSPGGHPSNQPQHF.

This clonotype has at least ten counts. This chain links TRBV27 with TRBJ1-3; no definite D call. Trimming removed 6 bases at V and 0 bases at J, with 12 bases between. Germline CDR1 MNHEY, CDR2 SMNVEV (reference sequence). This CDR3 has 15 residues. For the CDR3, the DNA is TGTGCCAGCAGATCCTTGGTGAGCTCTGGAAACACCATATATTTT. Translated: CASRSLVSSGNTIYF.

This clonotype was detected many times. The chain couples TRBV20-1 to TRBJ1-5; D is uncertain. The CDR3 consists of 17 residues. The V end lost 1 base, the J end lost 0 bases, and 16 bases lay between the germline ends. CDR1 and CDR2 from the germline V gene are DFQATT and SNEGSKA (reference sequence). The CDR3 DNA reads as TGCAGTGCTAGAGGGACGCAAGGGCTTTATAGCAATCAGCCCCAGCATTTT. Translated, it gives CSARGTQGLYSNQPQHF.

This clonotype is labeled as medium-sized. The rearrangement uses TRBV12-3 or TRBV12-4 and TRBJ1-5, with 7 bases identical to TRBD1. V shed 7 bases and J 4 bases; nucleotides not matched to a gene: 10. This CDR3 is built from 15 residues. CDR3 protein: CASTLGQITNQPQHF. For the CDR3, the DNA is TGTGCCAGCACCTTGGGACAGATAACAAATCAGCCCCAGCATTTT.

The chain uses TRBV20-1 and TRBJ2-2, with D hard to call. Trimming removed 6 bases from V and 10 bases from J, with 15 bases in between. The CDR3 has 12 amino acids. The germline CDR1 and CDR2 sequences are DFQATT and SNEGSKA (reference sequence). The CDR3 loop is CSAIRFTKELFF. In DNA form, the CDR3 reads TGCAGTGCCATACGGTTCACCAAGGAGCTGTTTTTT.

This clonotype was found many times. The rearrangement uses TRBV5-4 and TRBJ1-2; 10 positions match TRBD1. This CDR3 is 15 amino acids long. J was trimmed by 3 bases and V by 4 bases; bases with no gene match: 6. From germline, CDR1 is SGHNT and CDR2 YYREEE (reference sequence). The DNA of the CDR3 is TGTGCCAGCAGCCCCGGGACAGGGGTTGACTATGGCTACACCTTC. Encoded protein: CASSPGTGVDYGYTF.

This clonotype was seen repeatedly, ten times or more. This chain uses TRBV29-1 with TRBJ2-1; D remains ambiguous. Trimming pared 6 bases from V and 6 bases from J, leaving 12 bases between. CDR1 is SQVTM, CDR2 ANQGSEA, per germline. The length of the CDR3 is 12 residues. CDR3 nucleotides: TGCAGCGTCCTCCTAACCGGCAATGAGCAGTTCTTC. Translated, it gives CSVLLTGNEQFF.

This clonotype is medium-sized. This chain links TRBV20-1 with TRBJ2-7; D unclear. With 3 bases removed from V and 0 bases from J, the gap between germline ends came to 15 bases. Germline CDR1 is DFQATT and CDR2 is SNEGSKA (reference sequence). This CDR3 region has 15 residues. The CDR3 DNA follows: TGCAGTGCTAGCCCGTTGGGCACAATCTCCTACGAGCAGTACTTC. It yields the protein CSASPLGTISYEQYF.

This clonotype has more than one count but fewer than ten. A clone one base away is much larger, so this may be a read error. The J gene is TRBJ1-6, the V gene TRBV12-3 or TRBV12-4; a possible D gene is TRBD1 (5 bases). V was pared by 2 bases and J by 11 bases, with 16 bases between. The CDR3 totals 15 residues. The CDR3 protein is CASSLQGVRNPPLHF. The CDR3 DNA sequence: TGTGCCAGCAGTTTACAGGGAGTAAGGAATCCACCCCTCCACTTT.

This clonotype was found many times. The chain uses TRBV29-1 and TRBJ2-1; TRBD2 matches 8 bases. J was trimmed by 1 base and V by 4 bases; bases with no gene match: 0. This CDR3 contains 13 residues. Germline CDR1 reads SQVTM; CDR2 reads ANQGSEA. CDR3 nucleotides: TGCAGCGTTGCGGGGGGGTCCTACAATGAGCAGTTCTTC. Translating it yields CSVAGGSYNEQFF.